A single T cell receptor (beta chain) is shown here with its context. The entry originates in a study of blood T cell repertoires in COVID-19. Across the study: Nucleic acid was either cDNA or gDNA, and it came from T cells, B-cell-depleted T cells, or PBMCs.

Methods used by the authors: From reference gene primer amplification, estimates of nucleated cell counts were derived. Repertoires were generated with immunoSEQ multiplex PCR, while TCRdb's copy carries only in-frame clones and drops some. D and trimming come from the DNA, and the V and J calls and clone size come from that table. The sample comprises 250,000 or so clones, 65% to 85% of which are singletons, and 5.5% rests with the top ten. The receptor was derived from a human donor in a cohort sampled during active COVID-19. Input material: peripheral blood.

The CDR3 region has the DNA TGTGCCAGCAGCTCCCTAGACACCGGGGAGCTGTTTTTT. This translates into CASSSLDTGELFF. The chain joins TRBV27 to TRBJ2-2; D is ambiguous. CDR3 length equals 13 residues. Trimming removed 6 bases at V and 3 bases at J, with 8 bases between. CDR1 MNHEY and CDR2 SMNVEV come from the germline V gene (reference sequence).